The clone carrying this T cell receptor beta chain was seen just once. Its target is not known. The primer mix had 60 Vbeta and 13 Jbeta primers. Here immunoSEQ multiplex PCR was the method, and the copy in TCRdb shows in-frame clones only, minus some. The sample records hundreds of thousands of clones, around 80% being singletons. The CDR3 runs to 15 residues. The germline CDR1 and CDR2 sequences are KGHSH and LQKENI. Trimming took off 3 bases at V and 4 bases at J, with 12 bases between the two ends. The data derive from a study of cytomegalovirus exposure and HLA in healthy donors. On the study more broadly: Around 190 million T cells yielded 120 million or so unique TCR beta sequences, as an earlier analysis found.

Points from the study as a whole: CMV serostatus was the sole immune exposure data available.

The receptor comes from a man aged 35-49 years in good health and CMV-seropositive. Source material: PBMCs. The genes are TRBV18 and TRBJ2-2; the D gene is possibly TRBD2 (5 bases). CDR3 sequence reads: CASSPDRGFTGELFF. CDR3 DNA: TGTGCCAGCTCACCGGATCGGGGTTTCACCGGGGAGCTGTTTTTT. The whole variable domain, remainder taken from reference TRBV18 and TRBJ2-2, is NAGVMQNPRHLVRRRGQEARLRCSPMKGHSHVYWYRQLPEEGLKFMVYLQKENIIDESGMPKERFSAEFPKEGPSILRIQQVVRGDSAAYFCASSPDRGFTGELFFGEGSRLTVL.